Listed below are T cell receptor beta chains from one sample, sequenced in a study of tumor-infiltrating lymphocytes in primary liver carcinoma. MiXCR was run by TCRdb on the multiplex PCR reads, yielding one entry per CDR3 protein. The sample records 60,000 to 90,000 distinct CDR3 sequences, about 70% being singletons. The sample consisted of liver tumor tissue from sampling region 4. Source of these receptors: a middle-aged man with primary liver carcinoma and hepatitis B virus infection. CDR3s include the opening cysteine and the closing phenylalanine or tryptophan. Each record gives: clone size, J gene, D gene, V gene, CDR3 DNA, CDR3 protein. A D gene is named only where the DNA matches it firmly. Clone size is given for some rows only: seen once, a few or many times, or a class if the clone is expanded.

NA | TRBJ2-3 | NA | TRBV6-6 | TGTGACAGCAGTTCCCACAGCGGCGATACGCAGTATTTT | CDSSSHSGDTQYF
NA | TRBJ1-5 | NA | TRBV4-1 | TGCGCCAGCAGCCGAGTAGGGGACGGCCAGCCCCAGCATTTT | CASSRVGDGQPQHF
NA | TRBJ2-2 | TRBD1 | TRBV6-6 | TGTGCTAGCAGTTACTCACGGGACAGGGGGCTGGGCACCGGGGAGATGTTTTTT | CASSYSRDRGLGTGEMFF
NA | TRBJ2-7 | NA | TRBV11-2 | TGTGCCAGCAACTTAGACTTCGGTACACCCAGTTCCTACGAGCAGTACTTC | CASNLDFGTPSSYEQYF
NA | TRBJ1-2 | TRBD1 | TRBV5-4 | TGTGCCAGCAGCTTGGCCAGACAGGGGAGAACTAACTATGGCTACATCTTC | CASSLARQGRTNYGYIF
NA | TRBJ2-3 | TRBD1 | TRBV11-2 | TGTGCCAGCAGCTTTTCCCTTAGGACAGGGGTTTACACAGATGCACAGTATTTT | CASSFSLRTGVYTDAQYF
many | TRBJ2-3 | NA | TRBV12-3/TRBV12-4 | TGTGCCAGCAGGGGGCGAGCGGGCACAGATACGCAGTATTTT | CASRGRAGTDTQYF
many | TRBJ1-3 | NA | TRBV4-1 | TGCGCCAGCAGCCAAGGTGCGAGGCGCCCAAAACCTGGAAACACCATATATTTT | CASSQGARRPKPGNTIYF
NA | TRBJ2-2 | NA | TRBV6-1 | TGTGCCAGTAGTGGGGGCAGGGTTAGCGGGGAGCTGTTTTTT | CASSGGRVSGELFF
many | TRBJ2-1 | NA | TRBV6-5 | TGTGCCAGCATGGGGGGGCGAGGGAATGAGCAGTTCTTC | CASMGGRGNEQFF
NA | TRBJ1-1 | NA | TRBV7-9 | TGTACCAGCAGCTTAGTGAACACTGAAGCTTTCTTT | CTSSLVNTEAFF
NA | TRBJ2-3 | NA | TRBV30 | TGTACCTGGGGCCAGGAGCTTAGCACAGATACGCAGTATTTT | CTWGQELSTDTQYF
many | TRBJ2-6 | NA | TRBV29-1 | TGCAGCGCCCCCGCGGGACGCGACTCTGGGGCCAACGTCCTGACTTTC | CSAPAGRDSGANVLTF
NA | TRBJ2-7 | NA | TRBV29-1 | TGCAGCGTTGATCGCTCTAGTGGGAGTGGCAAGCAGTACTTC | CSVDRSSGSGKQYF
NA | TRBJ2-7 | NA | TRBV11-2 | TGTGCCCAGCTTACTTTTCCGGGACCCGCCACCTACAAGCAGTACTTC | CAQLTFPGPATYKQYF
NA | TRBJ2-7 | NA | TRBV11-2 | TGTGCCAGCAGCTCTACATGGGGCCGGAGGTACGAACACTACTTC | CASSSTWGRRYEHYF
NA | TRBJ2-1 | TRBD2 | TRBV4-2 | TGTGACAGCAGCCAACGACTAGCAGGGTTAGATAGCTCCTACAATGAGCAGCTCTTC | CDSSQRLAGLDSSYNEQLF
NA | TRBJ2-3 | NA | TRBV6-6 | TGTGCCAGCTGTCTTCCCAATCAGCCCCAGTATTTT | CASCLPNQPQYF
many | TRBJ1-1 | NA | TRBV30 | TGTGCCTGGAGGCCTAAGGGGGACACTGAAGCTTTCTTT | CAWRPKGDTEAFF
NA | TRBJ2-3 | TRBD2 | TRBV29-1 | TGCAGCGTTGGACTAGCGGAGAGAGTCACAGATACGCAATATTTT | CSVGLAERVTDTQYF
many | TRBJ1-4 | NA | TRBV7-9 | TGTGCCAGCAGCTTAAGTAATGAAAAACTGTTTTTT | CASSLSNEKLFF
once | TRBJ2-7 | NA | TRBV11-2 | TGCGCCAGCAGCTTAAATGATGCCTATGAGGAGTACTTC | CASSLNDAYEEYF
NA | TRBJ1-5 | NA | TRBV4-1 | TGCGCCGGCAACCGAGGAGGAGGGGACGGCCGGCCCCAGCATTTT | CAGNRGGGDGRPQHF
NA | TRBJ2-6 | NA | TRBV4-1 | TGCGCCAGCAGCCAAGGTCCAGGGGCCACTAGGGTCAACGTCCTGACTTTC | CASSQGPGATRVNVLTF
many | TRBJ1-2 | NA | TRBV7-9 | TGTGCCAGCAGCTTGGACCCGGCCGGGAGAGGCTACACCTTC | CASSLDPAGRGYTF
NA | TRBJ2-5 | NA | TRBV29-1 | TGCAGCGTTGTGTCCACTCAAGAGACCCAGTACTTC | CSVVSTQETQYF
NA | TRBJ2-6 | TRBD1 | TRBV28 | TGTGCCACCATACAGGGGTCGCTCTCTAGGGCCAACGTCCTGACTTTC | CATIQGSLSRANVLTF
many | TRBJ2-1 | NA | TRBV10-3 | TGTGCCATCTCGATGTCGGGGGGCGCCTACAATGAGCAGTTCTTC | CAISMSGGAYNEQFF
many | TRBJ2-7 | NA | TRBV14 | TGTGCCAGCAGCCGACAGACAGGGAGGGAGCAGTACTTC | CASSRQTGREQYF
many | TRBJ1-2 | TRBD1 | TRBV28 | TGTGCCAGCAGCCTAGACAGGGTGCGGTATGGCTACACCTTC | CASSLDRVRYGYTF
NA | TRBJ2-1 | NA | TRBV28 | TGTGCCACCAAAGAAGTGGGGGACAATGAGCAGTTCTTC | CATKEVGDNEQFF
NA | TRBJ2-5 | NA | TRBV29-1 | TGCAGCGTTGAAGATCTAGAGGCCCAAGAGACCCGGTACTTC | CSVEDLEAQETRYF